Listed below are T cell receptor beta chains from one sample, sequenced in a study of vaccination and CD4 T cells after COVID-19. TCRdb recomputed calls from the PCR reads with MiXCR, one row per CDR3 protein. The data show approximately 20,000 distinct CDR3 sequences, about 46% seen once. Their antigens remain unidentified. The sample was CD4+ T cells from blood, cultured in vitro, taken about 7 months after SARS-CoV-2 vaccination. All receptors derive from a human donor who had recovered from COVID-19. CDR3s include the opening cysteine and the closing phenylalanine or tryptophan. A D gene is named only where the DNA matches it firmly. Where a row states a size, it is once, few, many or the class of an expanded clone; other rows omit it.

>TRBV18|few|TRBJ2-5|NA
CASSWRSSQGGQETQYF
TGTGCCAGCTCATGGAGATCGTCCCAGGGGGGCCAAGAGACCCAGTACTTC
>TRBV6-1|few|TRBJ2-7|TRBD1
CASSETGLYEQYF
TGTGCCAGCAGCGAGACAGGGTTGTACGAGCAGTACTTC
>TRBV6-1|NA|TRBJ1-5|NA
CASSEAVQKVNQPQHF
TGTGCCAGCAGTGAAGCCGTGCAGAAGGTCAATCAGCCCCAGCATTTT
>TRBV20-1|NA|TRBJ2-4|NA
CSAPGTGIPIQYF
TGCAGTGCTCCAGGGACGGGTATCCCCATTCAGTACTTC
>TRBV5-6|NA|TRBJ2-7|NA
CASSAGQLYEQYF
TGTGCCAGCAGCGCGGGACAGCTCTACGAGCAGTACTTC
>TRBV7-9|few|TRBJ2-5|TRBD2
CASSSLSGRAETQYF
TGTGCCAGCAGCAGCCTAAGCGGGAGGGCCGAGACCCAGTACTTC
>TRBV6-4|few|TRBJ1-2|TRBD1
CASRQGIGYGYTF
TGTGCCAGCCGACAGGGCATCGGCTATGGCTACACCTTC
>TRBV25-1|few|TRBJ1-2|NA
CASSTSRGGPYYTF
TGTGCCAGCAGCACAAGCAGGGGTGGCCCCTACTACACCTTC
>TRBV6-1|NA|TRBJ2-5|TRBD1
CASSEPDRGETQYF
TGTGCCAGCAGTGAGCCGGACAGGGGCGAGACCCAGTACTTC
>TRBV19|NA|TRBJ1-2|NA
CASSRQGGGNYGYTF
TGTGCCAGCTCCCGGCAGGGAGGAGGTAACTATGGCTACACCTTC
>TRBV7-2|few|TRBJ2-5|NA
CASSETLRGETQYF
TGTGCCAGCAGTGAGACACTGAGGGGAGAGACCCAGTACTTC
>TRBV15|NA|TRBJ2-3|NA
CATSGGEGTQYF
TGTGCCACCAGCGGAGGAGAGGGGACGCAGTATTTT
>TRBV20-1|NA|TRBJ2-3|NA
CSARDNGQGSIAGGLNTQYF
TGCAGTGCTAGAGACAATGGACAGGGGAGCATAGCGGGAGGTTTGAATACGCAGTATTTT
>TRBV20-1|NA|TRBJ2-7|TRBD1
CSGRGQVTYEQYF
TGCAGTGGACGGGGACAGGTTACCTACGAGCAGTACTTC
>TRBV6-2/TRBV6-3|NA|TRBJ2-3|TRBD1
CASSYEGAATDTQYF
TGTGCCAGCAGTTACGAGGGGGCCGCCACAGATACGCAGTATTTT
>TRBV7-3|NA|TRBJ2-1|NA
CASSPGNNEQFF
TGTGCCAGCAGCCCAGGGAACAATGAGCAGTTCTTC
>TRBV20-1|NA|TRBJ2-1|NA
CSANPGPSLNEQFF
TGCAGTGCGAACCCCGGGCCGTCTCTGAATGAGCAGTTCTTC
>TRBV7-2|NA|TRBJ1-5|NA
CASSLAQGSGQPQHF
TGTGCCAGCAGCTTAGCCCAGGGTTCAGGGCAGCCCCAGCATTTT
>TRBV20-1|NA|TRBJ2-7|TRBD1
CSARDPGGGEQYF
TGCAGTGCTAGGGACCCAGGGGGCGGCGAGCAGTACTTC
>TRBV7-8|NA|TRBJ2-5|TRBD1
CASSRQGSQETQYF
TGTGCCAGCAGCAGACAGGGTTCCCAAGAGACCCAGTACTTC
>TRBV20-1|NA|TRBJ2-1|TRBD2
CSARRASGLQEQFF
TGCAGTGCTAGACGGGCTAGCGGCCTTCAAGAGCAGTTCTTC
>TRBV15|NA|TRBJ2-1|NA
CATSQRVRNEQFF
TGTGCCACCAGCCAGCGGGTGAGGAATGAGCAGTTCTTC
>TRBV7-2|few|TRBJ2-7|TRBD1
CASSLLDQGVGEQYF
TGTGCCAGCAGCTTACTTGATCAGGGGGTGGGCGAGCAGTACTTC
>TRBV2|NA|TRBJ2-5|NA
CASSEVAWRGQETQYF
TGTGCCAGCAGTGAAGTAGCCTGGAGGGGACAAGAGACCCAGTACTTC
>TRBV27|NA|TRBJ1-1|NA
CASTPYGSGEAFF
TGTGCCAGCACCCCTTATGGGTCCGGTGAAGCTTTCTTT
>TRBV20-1|NA|TRBJ2-7|TRBD1
CSATDRPSYEQYF
TGCAGTGCTACGGACAGGCCCTCCTACGAGCAGTACTTC
>TRBV4-2|NA|TRBJ1-5|TRBD1
CASSQEGTGDQPQHF
TGTGCCAGCAGCCAAGAAGGAACAGGGGATCAGCCCCAGCATTTT
>TRBV24-1|NA|TRBJ1-5|TRBD1
CATSDGQGDQPQHF
TGTGCCACCAGTGATGGACAGGGGGATCAGCCCCAGCATTTT
>TRBV20-1|NA|TRBJ2-3|TRBD1
CSAEGASDTQYF
TGCAGTGCTGAGGGGGCCTCAGATACGCAGTATTTT
>TRBV6-1|NA|TRBJ1-6|NA
CASSEPGENSPLHF
TGTGCCAGCAGTGAACCAGGGGAGAATTCACCCCTCCACTTT
>TRBV10-3|NA|TRBJ2-5|TRBD1
CAISWDRVKETQYF
TGTGCCATCAGCTGGGACAGGGTGAAGGAGACCCAGTACTTC
>TRBV10-3|NA|TRBJ1-2|NA
CAISEYLSQGLGYTF
TGTGCCATCAGTGAGTACCTCTCGCAGGGGCTTGGCTACACCTTC
>TRBV10-3|NA|TRBJ1-2|TRBD1
CAIREAYDRVTNYGYTF
TGTGCCATCAGGGAAGCCTACGACAGGGTAACTAACTATGGCTACACCTTC
>TRBV6-1|NA|TRBJ1-1|NA
CASRWGDTEAFF
TGTGCCAGCAGGTGGGGGGACACTGAAGCTTTCTTT
>TRBV7-2|NA|TRBJ2-7|NA
CASSLERTYYEQYF
TGTGCCAGCAGCTTAGAACGGACATACTACGAGCAGTACTTC
>TRBV6-1|NA|TRBJ1-2|TRBD1
CATTPGQGFPLNYGYTF
TGTGCCACCACCCCTGGACAGGGATTCCCGTTGAACTATGGCTACACCTTC
>TRBV20-1|NA|TRBJ2-5|TRBD2
CSARGVVRGSSTETQYF
TGCAGTGCTAGAGGGGTTGTTCGCGGGAGTAGTACGGAGACCCAGTACTTC
>TRBV6-5|NA|TRBJ1-1|NA
CASSYSKRAATEAFF
TGTGCCAGCAGTTACTCGAAAAGGGCTGCCACTGAAGCTTTCTTT
>TRBV7-9|NA|TRBJ1-1|NA
CASSLTQGNTEAFF
TGTGCCAGCAGTTTGACCCAGGGGAACACTGAAGCTTTCTTT
>TRBV20-1|NA|TRBJ1-1|NA
CSARTDSLNTEAFF
TGCAGTGCTAGGACGGACAGTCTGAACACTGAAGCTTTCTTT
>TRBV27|few|TRBJ2-7|TRBD1
CASSQFRPGTDYYEQYF
TGTGCCAGCAGCCAATTCCGTCCCGGGACAGATTACTACGAGCAGTACTTC
>TRBV7-9|NA|TRBJ2-3|TRBD2
CASSLLAVRLAGTDTQYF
TGTGCCAGCAGCTTATTGGCCGTCAGACTAGCGGGTACAGATACGCAGTATTTT
>TRBV24-1|few|TRBJ2-5|NA
CATSAGGDQETQYF
TGTGCCACCAGTGCTGGTGGGGATCAAGAGACCCAGTACTTC
>TRBV7-2|NA|TRBJ1-2|NA
CASSSTFNVVINGYTF
TGTGCCAGCAGCTCTACCTTTAACGTAGTCATTAATGGCTACACCTTC
>TRBV20-1|few|TRBJ1-2|NA
CSAGGSNYGYTF
TGCAGTGCAGGGGGTTCTAACTATGGCTACACCTTC
>TRBV19|NA|TRBJ1-1|TRBD1
CASGPGGGNTEAFF
TGTGCCAGTGGGCCAGGGGGCGGCAACACTGAAGCTTTCTTT
>TRBV20-1|NA|TRBJ1-1|NA
CSAGGGQGFTEAFF
TGCAGTGCTGGAGGGGGGCAGGGATTCACTGAAGCTTTCTTT
>TRBV6-1|NA|TRBJ2-5|TRBD2
CASSEASLAGEETQYF
TGTGCCAGCAGTGAAGCGTCCCTAGCGGGGGAGGAGACCCAGTACTTC
>TRBV20-1|NA|TRBJ1-1|NA
CSARRFGRGTEAFF
TGCAGTGCTAGACGCTTTGGACGGGGCACTGAAGCTTTCTTT
>TRBV15|NA|TRBJ2-5|NA
CATSREDGQETQYF
TGTGCCACCAGCAGAGAGGACGGACAAGAGACCCAGTACTTC
>TRBV12-3/TRBV12-4|NA|TRBJ2-5|NA
CASSDFGDETQYF
TGTGCCAGCAGTGATTTCGGGGATGAGACCCAGTACTTC
>TRBV2|NA|TRBJ1-2|NA
CASTLAGNGYTF
TGTGCCAGCACTTTAGCGGGGAATGGCTACACCTTC